A selection of T cell receptor beta chains follows, all from one sample in a study of T-cell memory formation after mild COVID-19. Each CDR3 protein gets one entry after TCRdb re-called the 5' RACE reads with MiXCR. The repertoire holds 500,000 to 550,000 distinct CDR3 sequences, around 20% seen once, with under 15% in the top ten. The sequencing sample was made of PBMCs or a T cell subset sorted from them (not recorded which). The receptors stem from an adult woman who had mild COVID-19 (a few samples of this study predate the infection). Cell type and time point are not known. Each CDR3 is given with its conserved first and last residue. The D gene is left open where the match is weak. For some rows the clone size is stated as once, few or many, or as a class when expanded; others skip it.

TRBV15,TRBJ2-1,NA,NA,15,TGTGCCACCAGCAGAGCAAGGGGCGGATACAATGAGCAGTTCTTC,CATSRARGGYNEQFF
TRBV5-1,TRBJ1-6,NA,few,15,TGCGCCAGCAGCGCACAGGGCGCCTCCTCGGGGCCCCTCCACTTT,CASSAQGASSGPLHF
TRBV20-1,TRBJ2-7,TRBD2,NA,15,TGCAGTGCTAGAAATGGACACGCGGGGGATTACGAGCAGTACTTC,CSARNGHAGDYEQYF
TRBV9,TRBJ2-1,NA,NA,12,TGTGCCAGCAGCGTAGCCGGCCATGAGCAGTTCTTC,CASSVAGHEQFF
TRBV24-1,TRBJ2-3,TRBD2,NA,18,TGTGCCACCAGTGATCCCAGCCTAGCGGGGGGCAGGGGAGATACGCAGTATTTT,CATSDPSLAGGRGDTQYF
TRBV9,TRBJ1-4,NA,many,16,TGTGCCAGCAGCCCCCGTTTTACCCAACTGGGTGAAAAACTGTTTTTT,CASSPRFTQLGEKLFF
TRBV6-5,TRBJ1-1,NA,NA,17,TGTGCCAGCAGTTATGGGCGGGTAAGACATTCGGGGACTGAAGCTTTCTTT,CASSYGRVRHSGTEAFF
TRBV5-1,TRBJ2-5,NA,NA,15,TGCGCCAGCAGCTTGGAGGGGGCCGGGGGAGAGACCCAGTACTTC,CASSLEGAGGETQYF
TRBV12-3/TRBV12-4,TRBJ1-3,NA,NA,15,TGTGCCAGCAGTACCTACAGGGTCACTGGAAACACCATATATTTT,CASSTYRVTGNTIYF
TRBV18,TRBJ1-5,TRBD1,NA,14,TGTGCCAGCTCACCGTCACAGGGGAATCAGCCCCAGCATTTT,CASSPSQGNQPQHF
TRBV10-3,TRBJ2-5,NA,NA,13,TGTGCCATCAGTGAGGAGCAGAGGGAGACCCAGTACTTC,CAISEEQRETQYF
TRBV12-3/TRBV12-4,TRBJ1-2,NA,few,13,TGTGCCAGCGGGCAAAGGGTGAGAGATGGCTACACCTTC,CASGQRVRDGYTF
TRBV7-3,TRBJ1-1,NA,NA,14,TGTGCCAGCAGCTCAACGGGGTTTGACACTGAAGCTTTCTTT,CASSSTGFDTEAFF
TRBV5-4,TRBJ2-5,TRBD2,few,16,TGTGCCAGCAGGCAATCAACCGGGACTACGGGAGAGACCCAGTACTTC,CASRQSTGTTGETQYF
TRBV3-1,TRBJ2-5,NA,NA,15,TGTGCCAGCAGCCCCCTTGAGGATCGACGAGAGACCCAGTACTTC,CASSPLEDRRETQYF
TRBV6-2/TRBV6-3,TRBJ2-7,TRBD1,NA,14,TGTGCCAGCAATAGGGACAGGGCACGCTACGAGCAGTACTTC,CASNRDRARYEQYF
TRBV18,TRBJ2-1,NA,few,15,TGTGCCAGCTCACCACCCGGGTTAGCCTACAATGAGCAGTTATTC,CASSPPGLAYNEQLF
TRBV5-6,TRBJ2-3,NA,NA,15,TGTGCCAGCAGCATGGGACACAGGTCCGCAGATACGCAGTATTTT,CASSMGHRSADTQYF
TRBV19,TRBJ2-1,NA,NA,13,TGTGCCAGTAGTAGGGGTCAGTACAATGAGCAGTTCTTC,CASSRGQYNEQFF
TRBV12-3/TRBV12-4,TRBJ2-5,NA,NA,14,TGTGCCAGCAGTCCTTTTAGACTAGAGGAGACCCAGTACTTC,CASSPFRLEETQYF
TRBV18,TRBJ2-1,TRBD1,few,14,TGTGCCAGCTCGCGACAGGGGTTCAGCGATGAGCAGTTCTTC,CASSRQGFSDEQFF
TRBV29-1,TRBJ1-1,NA,NA,10,TGCAGCGTTGCAAGAGGGACTGCTTTCTTT,CSVARGTAFF
TRBV7-2,TRBJ2-7,NA,NA,14,TGTGCCAGCAGCTTAGGGCACCAATCCTACGAGCAGTACTTC,CASSLGHQSYEQYF
TRBV11-3,TRBJ1-1,NA,few,16,TGTGCCAGCAGCTTGAGGGGGTCGGGCGCCGTCACTGAAGCTTTCTTT,CASSLRGSGAVTEAFF
TRBV6-1,TRBJ1-5,NA,NA,16,TGTGCCACAAAGAGACCGGTCCTTGATGGCAATCAGCCCCAGCATTTT,CATKRPVLDGNQPQHF
TRBV27,TRBJ2-1,TRBD1,few,15,TGTGCCAGCAGTCAGGGACAGGGGGAAGGCAATGAGCAGTTCTTC,CASSQGQGEGNEQFF
TRBV21-1,TRBJ2-2,NA,NA,14,TGTGCCAGCTGCAAGGGGCGAAGCACCGGGGAGCTGTTTTTT,CASCKGRSTGELFF
TRBV11-2,TRBJ2-2,NA,NA,16,TGTGCCAGCAGCTCGCTAGGGGCGGCGAACACCGGGGAGCTGTTTTTT,CASSSLGAANTGELFF
TRBV27,TRBJ1-4,NA,NA,15,TGTGCCAGCAGCCCTAGGGTCTCAACTAATGAAAAACTGTTTTTT,CASSPRVSTNEKLFF
TRBV7-8,TRBJ2-5,TRBD2,few,16,TGTGCCAGCAGCTTTGCTAGCGGGGTCCCCCAAGAGACCCAGTACTTC,CASSFASGVPQETQYF
TRBV7-6,TRBJ2-7,TRBD2,few,18,TGTGCCAGCAGCTTAGTCGTGGTGGGTAGCGGGAATAGAAACGAGCAGTACTTC,CASSLVVVGSGNRNEQYF
TRBV12-3/TRBV12-4,TRBJ2-3,TRBD1,NA,15,TGTGCCAGCAGTTTTCTCGGGACAGGGACAGATACGCAGTATTTT,CASSFLGTGTDTQYF
TRBV9,TRBJ2-5,TRBD1,NA,15,TGTGCCAGCAGCGTAACCGGGACAGGGGAAGAGACCCAGTACTTC,CASSVTGTGEETQYF
TRBV5-1,TRBJ2-3,NA,few,15,TGCGCCAGCAGCTTGGGGCAGAGAAGCACAGATACGCAGTATTTT,CASSLGQRSTDTQYF
TRBV21-1,TRBJ2-1,NA,NA,17,TGTGCCAGCAGCAAGTTCGTCCCCGTACACGACCACAATGAGCAGTTCTTC,CASSKFVPVHDHNEQFF
TRBV4-2,TRBJ2-7,NA,NA,15,TGTGCCAGCAGCCAAGCGATGTCCAGGTCTGGCGAGCAGTACTTC,CASSQAMSRSGEQYF
TRBV6-2/TRBV6-3,TRBJ2-7,NA,few,14,TGTGCCAGCAGTTACTCGATGGATTGGGGTTTCGGAGTCTTC,CASSYSMDWGFGVF
TRBV12-3/TRBV12-4,TRBJ1-1,NA,NA,13,TGTGCCAGCAGTTTCTTTACCCAGGGTACGGCTTTCTTT,CASSFFTQGTAFF
TRBV5-1,TRBJ1-5,NA,few,14,TGCGCCAGCAGCTTGGCAGGGTTAAATCAGCCCCAGCATTTT,CASSLAGLNQPQHF
TRBV20-1,TRBJ1-2,TRBD1,NA,14,TGCAGTGCTGGCAGTGGGACAGGGCCTTGGGGCTACACCTTC,CSAGSGTGPWGYTF
TRBV20-1,TRBJ2-7,NA,NA,13,TGCAGTGCTCGGTTAGGCGTAACCTACGAGCAGTACTTC,CSARLGVTYEQYF
TRBV5-1,TRBJ1-4,NA,NA,13,TGCGCCAGCAGCTTGGAGGGGGTCGAAAAACTGTTTTTT,CASSLEGVEKLFF
TRBV15,TRBJ1-2,NA,few,12,TGTGCCACCAGCAGAGATCTGGAGCTCCACACCTTC,CATSRDLELHTF
TRBV4-2,TRBJ1-4,NA,NA,17,TGTGCCAGCAGCCACGTATGGAAGGATCGTGGTGGTGAAAAACTGTTTTTT,CASSHVWKDRGGEKLFF
TRBV7-9,TRBJ2-1,TRBD1,NA,10,TGTACAGGGGATTACAATGAGCAGTTCTTC,CTGDYNEQFF
TRBV18,TRBJ1-2,NA,few,13,TGTGCCAGCTCAAAAACAGAGGACTATGGCTACACCTTC,CASSKTEDYGYTF
TRBV29-1,TRBJ2-7,TRBD2,few,15,TGCAGCGTTGAAGGGGCTAGCGGGAGATTGGGGGAGCAGTACTTC,CSVEGASGRLGEQYF
TRBV11-3,TRBJ2-2,TRBD1,once,13,TGTGCCAGCAGAAAGACAGGGGCCGGGGAGCTGTTTTTT,CASRKTGAGELFF
TRBV5-5,TRBJ2-6,NA,many,16,TGTGCCAGCAGCTCCTTCGCGGGGTCTGGGGCCAACGTCCTGACTTTC,CASSSFAGSGANVLTF
TRBV18,TRBJ2-1,NA,few,17,TGTGCCAGCTCACCTCTGGCAGGTAGAGGGCCCTACAATGAGCAGTTCTTC,CASSPLAGRGPYNEQFF
TRBV20-1,TRBJ2-7,NA,few,13,TGCAGTGCTAGAAGCAGATTCTCCTACGAGCAGTACTTC,CSARSRFSYEQYF
TRBV5-1,TRBJ2-2,TRBD1,few,13,TGCGCCAGCAGCGCACAGGGGGCCGGGGAGCTGTTTTTT,CASSAQGAGELFF
TRBV6-2/TRBV6-3,TRBJ1-2,TRBD1,NA,15,TGTGCCAGCAGTCTAACCCCGACAGGGCTCTATGGCTACACCTTC,CASSLTPTGLYGYTF
TRBV5-1,TRBJ1-5,NA,NA,15,TGCGCCAGCAGCCCCGGGCAGTCTAGCAATCAGCCCCAGCATTTT,CASSPGQSSNQPQHF
TRBV9,TRBJ1-1,NA,NA,15,TGTGCCAGCAGCGTAGGTTCAGGGAGCAATACTGAAGCTTTCTTT,CASSVGSGSNTEAFF
TRBV25-1,TRBJ1-2,NA,few,13,TGTGCCAGCAGTGATACCAGGGCGAGAGGCTACACCTTC,CASSDTRARGYTF
TRBV5-1,TRBJ1-1,NA,few,15,TGCGCCAGCAGTATGACGGGGGTAGGGGAAACTGAAGCTTTCTTT,CASSMTGVGETEAFF